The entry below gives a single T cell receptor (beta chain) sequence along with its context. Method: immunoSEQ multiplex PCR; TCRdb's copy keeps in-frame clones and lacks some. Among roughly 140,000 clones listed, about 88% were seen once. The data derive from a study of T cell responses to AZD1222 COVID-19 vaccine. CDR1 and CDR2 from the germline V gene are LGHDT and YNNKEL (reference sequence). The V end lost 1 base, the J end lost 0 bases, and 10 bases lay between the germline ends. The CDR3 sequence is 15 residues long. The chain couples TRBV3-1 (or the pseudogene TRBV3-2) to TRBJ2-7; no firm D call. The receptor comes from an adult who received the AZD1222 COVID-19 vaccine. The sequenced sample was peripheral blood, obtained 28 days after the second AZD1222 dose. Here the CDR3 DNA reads TGTGCCAGCAGCCAAGTGGCGCTGAGCTCCTACGAGCAGTACTTC. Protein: CASSQVALSSYEQYF.